The 28 T cell receptor beta chains below come from one sample, sequenced in a study of T cell responses to AZD1222 COVID-19 vaccine. Profiled with immunoSEQ multiplex PCR; TCRdb holds only in-frame clones, not every one. Here the sample spans 79,000 or so clones, around 90% being singletons. The material sequenced was peripheral blood, taken 28 days after the second AZD1222 dose. The receptors shown here come from an adult who received the AZD1222 COVID-19 vaccine.

The chain recombines TRBV6-6 with TRBJ2-1, with TRBD2 matching 8 bases. CDR1 is MNHNY and CDR2 is SVGAGI in the germline V gene (reference sequence). The V gene end was trimmed by 2 bases and the J gene end by 6 bases; junction bases not matched to a gene: 9. The CDR3 is 16 amino acids. The CDR3 nucleotides read TGTGCCAGCAGTTACGGTAGCGGGGCTGGGCGCAATGAGCAGTTCTTC. It translates to CASSYGSGAGRNEQFF.

The chain has TRBV29-1 and TRBJ2-5; a possible D gene is TRBD1 (5 bases). Trimming shortened V by 0 bases and J by 5 bases, and 16 bases separated the two germline ends. Per the germline V gene, CDR1 is SQVTM and CDR2 is ANQGSEA. This CDR3 has 15 amino acids. CDR3 nucleotide sequence: TGCAGCGTTGAAGATCCTTTTGGGGCCCGGGAGACCCAGTACTTC. Amino acid sequence: CSVEDPFGARETQYF.

The rearrangement joins TRBV5-1 to TRBJ1-1, with no clear D. This CDR3 comprises 14 residues. Trimming left V 0 bases short and J 5 bases short, with 11 bases between. Per germline, CDR1 SGHRS and CDR2 YFSETQ. The chain's CDR3 is CASSLGPDKTEAFF. The CDR3 DNA sequence: TGCGCCAGCAGCTTGGGGCCAGACAAGACTGAAGCTTTCTTT. Using reference TRBV5-1 and TRBJ1-1 for the parts outside the CDR3, the full variable domain is KAGVTQTPRYLIKTRGQQVTLSCSPISGHRSVSWYQQTPGQGLQFLFEYFSETQRNKGNFPGRFSGRQFSNSRSEMNVSTLELGDSALYLCASSLGPDKTEAFFGQGTRLTVV.

The chain is built from TRBV7-8 and TRBJ2-1; 8 bases are a match to TRBD1. J gave up 7 bases and V 4 bases, and 3 bases lay outside the gene matches. The CDR3 is 13 residues long. Germline CDR1 is SGHVS and CDR2 is FQNEAQ. CDR3 sequence: CASSSRTGNEQFF. CDR3 DNA sequence: TGTGCCAGCAGCTCAAGGACAGGGAATGAGCAGTTCTTC.

This chain uses TRBV7-9 with TRBJ1-2; no reliable D call. The CDR3 runs to 11 residues. Germline V gene sequence: CDR1 SEHNR, CDR2 FQNEAQ (reference sequence). Trimming left V 11 bases short and J 6 bases short, with 13 bases between. As DNA, the CDR3 is TGTGCCGCCGGGGTAGGCAATGGCTACACCTTC. Encoded protein: CAAGVGNGYTF. Full variable domain (missing parts from reference TRBV7-9 and TRBJ1-2): DTGVSQNPRHKITKRGQNVTFRCDPISEHNRLYWYRQTLGQGPEFLTYFQNEAQLEKSRLLSDRFSAERPKGSFSTLEIQRTEQGDSAMYLCAAGVGNGYTFGSGTRLTVV.

This clone was detected a few times. V gene TRBV7-8 combines with J gene TRBJ2-3, with 13 bases that match TRBD2. V lost 0 bases and J lost 4; bases outside the gene matches: 4. The CDR3 sequence is 17 residues long. Germline values: CDR1 SGHVS, CDR2 FQNEAQ. The CDR3, as DNA: TGTGCCAGCAGCTTAGCATTTACTAGCGGGGGGGCAGATACGCAGTATTTT. It yields the protein CASSLAFTSGGADTQYF.

This clone was found once. This CDR3 reads CASSWRGGGPEAFF. CDR3 sequence (DNA): TGTGCCAGCAGCTGGAGGGGGGGTGGCCCTGAAGCTTTCTTT. The genes are TRBV5-4 and TRBJ1-1; the D gene is possibly TRBD1 (6 bases). Trimming stripped 3 bases from V and 6 bases from J, with 15 bases between. This CDR3 region has 14 residues. Germline V gene lookup returns CDR1 SGHNT and CDR2 YYREEE (reference sequence).

The chain joins TRBV9 to TRBJ1-2, with D unresolved. Trimming stripped 3 bases from V and 9 bases from J, with 18 bases between. In germline, CDR1 is SGDLS, CDR2 YYNGEE. This CDR3 is 14 amino acids long. The CDR3 region is CASSAPGQWESYTF. The CDR3 coding sequence is TGTGCCAGCAGCGCACCGGGCCAATGGGAAAGCTACACCTTC.

This chain uses TRBV10-2 with TRBJ1-5, with unresolved D. This CDR3 is built from 14 residues. Per germline, CDR1 WSHSY and CDR2 SAAADI. V shed 0 bases and J shed 4 bases, with 7 bases lying between them. CDR3 region: CASSESVGNQPQHF. CDR3 sequence (DNA): TGCGCCAGCAGTGAGTCAGTCGGGAATCAGCCCCAGCATTTT.

The rearrangement joins TRBV30 to TRBJ2-5; the match to TRBD2 covers 10 bases. V dropped 7 bases and J dropped 5; count of bases not matched to a gene: 19. CDR1 is GTSNPN, CDR2 SVGIG, per germline (reference sequence). The CDR3 extends over 17 amino acids. CDR3 in amino acids: CAFARRRLAGDGETQYF. The CDR3, as DNA: TGTGCCTTCGCACGAAGGAGGCTAGCGGGGGACGGGGAGACCCAGTACTTC.

The V gene is TRBV25-1, the J gene TRBJ2-7; D remains unclear. Germline V gene sequence: CDR1 MGHDK, CDR2 SYGVNS. CDR3 length: 17 amino acids. V lost 3 bases to trimming and J lost 1 base, with 19 bases between them. The CDR3 nucleotides read TGTGCCAGCAGTGACCGAGCCGCGAACCTGAATTCCTACGAGCAGTACGTC. Amino acid sequence: CASSDRAANLNSYEQYV.

The V and J genes are TRBV18 and TRBJ2-5; weak D call: TRBD1 (6 bases). Trimming removed 3 bases at V and 5 bases at J, with 16 bases between. The CDR3 sequence is 15 residues long. Germline values: CDR1 KGHSH, CDR2 LQKENI. CDR3 region: CASSPPGALGETQYF. CDR3 coding DNA: TGTGCCAGCTCACCTCCAGGGGCGCTGGGGGAGACCCAGTACTTC.

This chain connects TRBV20-1 to TRBJ1-4; no definite D call. V was shortened by 4 bases and J by 14 bases, with 14 bases between the two germline ends. The germline V gene has CDR1 DFQATT and CDR2 SNEGSKA (reference sequence). The CDR3 length is 11 residues. The CDR3 DNA reads TGCAGTGCTACCCGGCAGGAGCATCTGTTTTTT. The encoded protein is CSATRQEHLFF.

The chain uses TRBV7-2 and TRBJ1-1, with D possibly matching TRBD1 (6 bases). This CDR3 is 16 amino acids long. CDR1 and CDR2 (germline): SGHTA, FQGNSA. The germline V and J ends were trimmed by 5 bases and 0 bases, with 16 bases remaining between them. This CDR3 reads CASSPLGDILNTEAFF. The CDR3 DNA reads as TGTGCCAGCAGCCCCTTAGGGGACATATTGAACACTGAAGCTTTCTTT.

This clone was seen only a few times. This chain connects TRBV9 to TRBJ2-1; 11 positions agree with TRBD2. The CDR3 is made up of 18 amino acids. The junction had 9 bases not matched to a gene; V was cut back by 2 bases and J by 2 bases. Germline V gives CDR1 SGDLS, CDR2 YYNGEE. The chain's CDR3 is CASSVLSPSGGTYNEQFF. The CDR3 DNA reads TGTGCCAGCAGCGTCCTATCCCCTAGCGGGGGGACCTACAATGAGCAGTTCTTC. Filled out from reference TRBV9 and TRBJ2-1, the complete variable domain reads DSGVTQTPKHLITATGQRVTLRCSPRSGDLSVYWYQQSLDQGLQFLIQYYNGEERAKGNILERFSAQQFPDLHSELNLSSLELGDSALYFCASSVLSPSGGTYNEQFFGPGTRLTVL.

The rearrangement uses TRBV7-2 and TRBJ2-2; TRBD2 aligns across 16 bases. V lost 5 bases and J lost 6; bases outside the gene matches: 12. Germline-derived CDR1 and CDR2 are SGHTA and FQGNSA. This CDR3 has 19 amino acids. CDR3 residues: CASSPRMGLAGGPSGELFF. The CDR3 nucleotides are TGTGCCAGCAGCCCAAGGATGGGACTAGCGGGGGGGCCGTCCGGGGAGCTGTTTTTT.

This chain connects TRBV10-3 to TRBJ1-3; no clear D gene. Trimming left V 7 bases short and J 0 bases short, with 4 bases between. The CDR3 totals 12 residues. The germline CDR1 and CDR2 sequences are ENHRY and SYGVKD. The CDR3 reads CAIMGSGNTIYF. The CDR3 bases are TGTGCCATCATGGGCTCTGGAAACACCATATATTTT.

The chain has TRBV10-3 and TRBJ2-4; TRBD2 agrees at 8 bases. V lost 1 base to trimming and J lost 5 bases; unmatched junction nucleotides: 4. Germline V gives CDR1 ENHRY, CDR2 SYGVKD. The CDR3 length is 15 residues. CDR3 in DNA: TGTGCCATCAGTGAGTTCGGGGGGGTACAAAACATTCAGTACTTC. Translating gives CAISEFGGVQNIQYF.

The genes are TRBV5-6 and TRBJ1-2; D remains unclear. Trimming took off 0 bases at V and 0 bases at J, with 6 bases between the two ends. There are 14 residues in the CDR3. Germline loops: CDR1 SGHDT, CDR2 YYEEEE. Here the CDR3 DNA reads TGTGCCAGCAGCTTGGTAGGGTCTAACTATGGCTACACCTTC. Its translation: CASSLVGSNYGYTF.

This clone was seen only once. This chain links TRBV6-2 or TRBV6-3 with TRBJ2-2; no definite D call. This CDR3 spans 13 amino acids. CDR1 MNHEY and CDR2 SVGEGT come from the germline V gene. Trimming shortened V by 0 bases and J by 7 bases, and 6 bases separated the two germline ends. The chain's CDR3 is CASSYSMGGELFF. The CDR3 nucleotides are TGTGCCAGCAGTTACTCGATGGGCGGGGAGCTGTTTTTT.

J is TRBJ1-5 and V is TRBV10-3, with TRBD1 matching over 7 bases. This CDR3 spans 14 amino acids. The trim removed 6 bases at V and 3 bases at J, leaving 5 bases unmatched. Per germline, CDR1 ENHRY and CDR2 SYGVKD. The CDR3 region is CAISNDRANQPQHF. In DNA, the CDR3 is TGTGCCATCAGCAACGACAGGGCCAATCAGCCCCAGCATTTT.

The chain employs TRBV9 and TRBJ1-4; weak D call: TRBD1 (6 bases). Trimming left V 4 bases short and J 5 bases short, with 15 bases between. Germline lookup yields CDR1 SGDLS and CDR2 YYNGEE. The CDR3 loop spans 15 amino acids. In DNA, the CDR3 is TGTGCCAGCAGCCCCCGAGACAGGCGGAATGAAAAACTGTTTTTT. This translates into CASSPRDRRNEKLFF. Full variable domain (missing parts from reference TRBV9 and TRBJ1-4): DSGVTQTPKHLITATGQRVTLRCSPRSGDLSVYWYQQSLDQGLQFLIQYYNGEERAKGNILERFSAQQFPDLHSELNLSSLELGDSALYFCASSPRDRRNEKLFFGSGTQLSVL.

The chain combines TRBV19 with TRBJ1-5; D not resolved. Trimming pared 10 bases from V and 0 bases from J, leaving 25 bases between. This CDR3 is built from 18 residues. Germline assignment: CDR1 LNHDA and CDR2 SQIVND (reference sequence). In nucleotides, the CDR3 is TGTGCCACCCCACACTGGGCCTTTCCTTTTTATAGCAATCAGCCCCAGCATTTT. As protein: CATPHWAFPFYSNQPQHF.

This sequence joins TRBV5-1 and TRBJ2-1, with 10 nucleotides matching TRBD2. The CDR3 is made up of 19 amino acids. From germline, CDR1 is SGHRS and CDR2 YFSETQ. The V gene end was trimmed by 3 bases and the J gene end by 0 bases; junction bases not matched to a gene: 12. The CDR3 nucleotides read TGCGCCAGCAGCTCAAACCTAGCGGGGGACCCTAGCTCCTACAATGAGCAGTTCTTC. Protein sequence: CASSSNLAGDPSSYNEQFF.

V usage is TRBV5-1 and J usage is TRBJ1-6, with 7 bases fitting TRBD1. The CDR3 runs to 14 residues. V shed 6 bases, J shed 5 bases, and the junction held 5 bases outside the gene matches. Germline CDR1 SGHRS, CDR2 YFSETQ. The CDR3: CASTSGTDNSPLHF. CDR3 sequence (DNA): TGCGCCAGCACCTCCGGGACAGATAATTCACCCCTCCACTTT.

This chain joins TRBV7-3 and TRBJ2-7, with D perhaps TRBD2 (6 bases). Germline V gene data show CDR1 as SGHTA and CDR2 as FQGTGA. V lost 0 bases to trimming and J lost 7 bases, with 16 bases between them. This CDR3 contains 15 residues. The CDR3 spells CASSLTASALGEQYF. The CDR3 DNA sequence: TGTGCCAGCAGCTTAACGGCTAGCGCCCTCGGAGAGCAGTACTTC.

V gene TRBV13 combines with J gene TRBJ2-1, with D possibly TRBD1 on 5 matching bases. Germline V CDR1 and CDR2: PRHDT, FYEKMQ (reference sequence). There are 15 residues in the CDR3. Trimming pared 0 bases from V and 5 bases from J, leaving 11 bases between. The CDR3 sequence: CASSLGQGGNNEQFF. CDR3 nucleotides: TGTGCCAGCAGCTTAGGCCAGGGCGGTAACAATGAGCAGTTCTTC. The variable domain in full, with the rest retrieved from reference TRBV13 and TRBJ2-1, is AAGVIQSPRHLIKEKRETATLKCYPIPRHDTVYWYQQGPGQDPQFLISFYEKMQSDKGSIPDRFSAQQFSDYHSELNMSSLELGDSALYFCASSLGQGGNNEQFFGPGTRLTVL.

In this sample, this clone turned up once. V is TRBV5-4 and J is TRBJ1-1; no definite D call. The CDR3 extends over 15 amino acids. Trimming pared 0 bases from V and 1 base from J, leaving 10 bases between. The germline CDR1 and CDR2 sequences are SGHNT and YYREEE (reference sequence). The CDR3, as DNA: TGTGCCAGCAGCTTGGGTGCAGAGGCGAACACTGAAGCTTTCTTT. Protein product: CASSLGAEANTEAFF.